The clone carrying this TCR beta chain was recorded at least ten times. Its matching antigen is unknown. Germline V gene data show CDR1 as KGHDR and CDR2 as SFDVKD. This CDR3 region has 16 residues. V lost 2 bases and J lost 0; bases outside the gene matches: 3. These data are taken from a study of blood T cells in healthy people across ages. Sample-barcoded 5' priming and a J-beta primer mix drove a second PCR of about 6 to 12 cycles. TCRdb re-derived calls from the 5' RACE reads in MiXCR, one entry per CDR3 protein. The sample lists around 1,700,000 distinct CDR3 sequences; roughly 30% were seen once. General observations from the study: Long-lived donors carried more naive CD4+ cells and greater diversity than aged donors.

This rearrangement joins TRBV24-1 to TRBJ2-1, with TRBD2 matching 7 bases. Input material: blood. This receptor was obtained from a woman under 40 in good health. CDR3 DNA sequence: TGTGCCACCAGTGATTCCAGGACTAGCTCCTACAATGAGCAGTTCTTC. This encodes CATSDSRTSSYNEQFF.